These 19 T cell receptor beta chains came from one sample sequenced in a study of blood T cell repertoires in COVID-19. The table came from immunoSEQ multiplex PCR; TCRdb's copy has only in-frame clones and leaves some out. This table has 180,000 or so clones, about 81% appearing once. Specimen: peripheral blood. These receptors were taken from a woman of 80 years or more with COVID-19, enrolled during active disease.

This chain joins TRBV28 and TRBJ2-1; 14 nucleotides align to TRBD2. This CDR3 has 18 amino acids. Germline CDR1 reads MDHEN; CDR2 reads SYDVKM. V shed 7 bases, J shed 8 bases, and the junction held 16 bases outside the gene matches. The CDR3 region has the DNA TGTGCCAGCATCCCGATAAGACCGGGACTAGCGGGAGTCTATGAGCAGTTCTTC. Its protein is CASIPIRPGLAGVYEQFF.

This sequence joins TRBV5-1 and TRBJ1-2; 7 nucleotides match TRBD1. CDR3 length: 14 residues. V lost 0 bases to trimming and J lost 3 bases; unmatched junction nucleotides: 2. Germline values: CDR1 SGHRS, CDR2 YFSETQ. In DNA form, the CDR3 reads TGCGCCAGCAGCTTGGGGACAGGAGACTATGGCTACACCTTC. Protein product: CASSLGTGDYGYTF.

The chain carries TRBV12-3 or TRBV12-4 and TRBJ1-1; D gene unclear. Trimming removed 3 bases at V and 4 bases at J, with 6 bases between. The CDR3 length is 12 residues. CDR3 sequence: CASSLGFTEAFF. DNA for the CDR3: TGTGCCAGCAGTTTGGGCTTCACTGAAGCTTTCTTT.

The chain employs TRBV6-6 and TRBJ1-4; possibly TRBD1 for D (6 bases). Germline assignment: CDR1 MNHNY and CDR2 SVGAGI (reference sequence). The CDR3 spans 15 residues. The ends were cut back, 0 bases at V and 3 bases at J, with 8 bases in the middle. CDR3 protein: CASSYSRTANEKLFF. The CDR3 coding sequence is TGTGCCAGCAGTTACTCGAGGACAGCTAATGAAAAACTGTTTTTT.

A single count supports this clone. The V call is TRBV5-4, the J call TRBJ2-1; D may be TRBD1 (7 bases). V dropped 0 bases and J dropped 2 bases, with 12 bases sitting between them. Germline V CDR1 and CDR2: SGHNT, YYREEE (reference sequence). The CDR3 contains 16 residues. CDR3 bases: TGTGCCAGCAGCTTGGTGCAGGGGGGTACCTACAATGAGCAGTTCTTC. The encoded protein is CASSLVQGGTYNEQFF.

This clone showed up just a few times. The chain links TRBV6-2 or TRBV6-3 to TRBJ2-6; 8 positions agree with TRBD1. V dropped 2 bases and J dropped 4; count of bases not matched to a gene: 13. Germline V gives CDR1 MNHEY, CDR2 SVGEGT. The length of the CDR3 is 19 residues. The CDR3 region is CASSYEPGQASQGANVLTF. Written as DNA, the CDR3 is TGTGCCAGCAGTTACGAACCGGGACAGGCATCACAAGGGGCCAACGTCCTGACTTTC.

In the case of this clone: The sample has other DNA sequences that encode this CDR3 too. This chain links TRBV11-2 with TRBJ2-7; D unresolved. The CDR3 is 14 amino acids. With 0 bases removed from V and 4 bases from J, the gap between germline ends came to 10 bases. CDR1 and CDR2 from the germline V gene are SGHAT and FQNNGV. As DNA, the CDR3 is TGTGCCAGCAGCTTAGATCGGGTTTCGTACGAGCAGTACTTC. Its translation is CASSLDRVSYEQYF.

This clone came up a few times. The gene calls are TRBV27 and TRBJ2-7, with D uncertain. Trimming left V 0 bases short and J 4 bases short, with 7 bases between. The CDR3 spans 13 residues. Germline V gene sequence: CDR1 MNHEY, CDR2 SMNVEV (reference sequence). This CDR3 is CASSLSLEYEQYF. Here the CDR3 DNA reads TGTGCCAGCAGTTTATCGTTAGAGTACGAGCAGTACTTC.

CDR3 residues: CASSGPPGRENTEAFF. The CDR3 coding sequence is TGTGCCAGCAGCGGGCCCCCCGGCCGCGAAAACACTGAAGCTTTCTTT. The V and J genes are TRBV7-9 and TRBJ1-1, with D unresolved. The germline V gene has CDR1 SEHNR and CDR2 FQNEAQ (reference sequence). The CDR3 loop spans 16 amino acids. Trimming cost V 5 bases and J 2 bases, with 18 bases left between them.

This chain connects TRBV11-2 to TRBJ1-1; the D is unclear. Looked up from germline, CDR1 is SGHAT and CDR2 is FQNNGV. The germline V and J ends were trimmed by 1 base and 4 bases, with 7 bases remaining between them. The CDR3 contains 13 residues. Here the CDR3 DNA reads TGTGCCAGCAGCTTAGGGGCCGGCACTGAAGCTTTCTTT. Translated: CASSLGAGTEAFF. The variable domain in full, completed from reference TRBV11-2 and TRBJ1-1, reads EAGVAQSPRYKIIEKRQSVAFWCNPISGHATLYWYQQILGQGPKLLIQFQNNGVVDDSQLPKDRFSAERLKGVDSTLKIQPAKLEDSAVYLCASSLGAGTEAFFGQGTRLTVV.

This clone was observed a few times. The V call is TRBV9, the J call TRBJ2-3, with TRBD2 matching over 8 bases. This CDR3 comprises 15 residues. The germline V gene has CDR1 SGDLS and CDR2 YYNGEE. V shed 7 bases and J 1 base; nucleotides not matched to a gene: 8. The CDR3 sequence: CASSGGDHRTDTQYF. The CDR3 bases are TGTGCCAGCTCCGGGGGGGACCATCGCACAGATACGCAGTATTTT. Looking up the rest from reference TRBV9 and TRBJ2-3 gives the full variable domain: DSGVTQTPKHLITATGQRVTLRCSPRSGDLSVYWYQQSLDQGLQFLIQYYNGEERAKGNILERFSAQQFPDLHSELNLSSLELGDSALYFCASSGGDHRTDTQYFGPGTRLTVL.

This chain joins TRBV4-1 and TRBJ1-2, with D maybe TRBD1 (6 bases). Germline V lookup: CDR1 MGHRA, CDR2 YSYEKL. The CDR3 covers 13 residues. V lost 2 bases, J lost 4 bases, and 8 bases lay in between. As DNA, the CDR3 is TGCGCCAGCAGCCAAACAGGGTCCTATGGCTACACCTTC. It translates to CASSQTGSYGYTF.

The count of this clone is one. The chain has TRBV5-1 and TRBJ1-2, with D unresolved. Trimming took 0 bases from V and 6 from J, leaving 12 bases between them. Germline CDR1 reads SGHRS; CDR2 reads YFSETQ. The CDR3 contains 14 residues. The CDR3 nucleotides are TGCGCCAGCAGCTTGGACGGATGGGGAGATGGCTACACCTTC. Translating it yields CASSLDGWGDGYTF. The full variable domain, rest sourced from reference TRBV5-1 and TRBJ1-2, is KAGVTQTPRYLIKTRGQQVTLSCSPISGHRSVSWYQQTPGQGLQFLFEYFSETQRNKGNFPGRFSGRQFSNSRSEMNVSTLELGDSALYLCASSLDGWGDGYTFGSGTRLTVV.

The genes are TRBV7-9 and TRBJ1-4; no clear D. Trimming took off 6 bases at V and 1 base at J, with 9 bases between the two ends. This CDR3 spans 14 amino acids. Germline V gene lookup returns CDR1 SEHNR and CDR2 FQNEAQ (reference sequence). DNA for the CDR3: TGTGCCAGCAGTCTAAGAGTAACTAATGAAAAACTGTTTTTT. Translation gives CASSLRVTNEKLFF.

The chain has TRBV5-4 and TRBJ1-1; D may be TRBD1 (6 bases). V lost 4 bases and J 1 base, leaving 14 bases between the germline ends. Germline CDR1 reads SGHNT; CDR2 reads YYREEE (reference sequence). CDR3 length: 15 amino acids. The CDR3 DNA reads as TGTGCCAGCAGCCCCTCGAGGGGGACGAACACTGAAGCTTTCTTT. This encodes CASSPSRGTNTEAFF.

V is TRBV9 and J is TRBJ2-2, with 7 bases lining up with TRBD1. This CDR3 has 16 amino acids. With 0 bases clipped from V and 7 bases from J, the junction kept 9 bases outside the gene matches. CDR1 is SGDLS, CDR2 YYNGEE, per germline. For the CDR3, the DNA is TGTGCCAGCAGCGTAGCTGGACAGGCCATCGGCGGGGAGCTGTTTTTT. It yields the protein CASSVAGQAIGGELFF.

The sample holds one count of this clone. This chain joins TRBV19 and TRBJ1-5; D is unclear. The CDR3 contains 15 residues. From germline, CDR1 is LNHDA and CDR2 SQIVND (reference sequence). V was shortened by 3 bases and J by 4 bases, with 13 bases between the two germline ends. CDR3 bases: TGTGCCAGTAGTATTCGGGTGAACACTAATCAGCCCCAGCATTTT. This encodes CASSIRVNTNQPQHF.

This chain connects TRBV27 to TRBJ2-7, with TRBD2 matching over 11 bases. J lost 4 bases, V lost 6 bases, and 11 bases had no gene match. The CDR3 is 16 residues long. Germline CDR1 and CDR2: MNHEY and SMNVEV (reference sequence). The CDR3 DNA reads as TGTGCCAGCAGCCACACTCCGGGACTAGCGGTATACGAGCAGTACTTC. This translates into CASSHTPGLAVYEQYF.

This chain joins TRBV19 and TRBJ2-5; TRBD2 matches at 10 bases. The J segment lost 3 bases and the V segment lost 4 bases, leaving 5 bases of the junction unmatched. The CDR3 contains 15 residues. From germline, CDR1 is LNHDA and CDR2 SQIVND (reference sequence). DNA for the CDR3: TGTGCCAGTAGTACGGGGACTAGCGTAAAAGAGACCCAGTACTTC. Its protein product is CASSTGTSVKETQYF.